This T cell receptor (beta chain) was sequenced during a study of blood T cell repertoires in COVID-19. Trimming removed 3 bases from V and 9 bases from J, with 10 bases in between. This CDR3 region has 12 residues. The germline CDR1 and CDR2 sequences are MNHEY and SMNVEV (reference sequence). Per the authors' pipeline: Counts of nucleated cells, estimated from reference gene primer amplification, were obtained. Produced via immunoSEQ multiplex PCR; TCRdb's table is partial and in-frame only. D and trimming come from the DNA, and the V and J calls and clone size come from that table. The sample consists of 150,000 to 200,000 clones, around nine tenths of them appearing once.

This clonotype originated in a woman in her 70s with COVID-19, enrolled during active disease. The chain joins TRBV27 to TRBJ2-3, with D possibly being TRBD2 (6 bases). Sequencing was performed on peripheral blood. CDR3 sequence (DNA): TGTGCCAGCAGTTTTAAGGGACTCACGCAGTATTTT. Protein product: CASSFKGLTQYF.